The rows below give T cell receptor beta chains drawn from one sample of a study of shared clonotypes between healthy human individuals. Here immunoSEQ multiplex PCR was the method, and the copy in TCRdb shows in-frame clones only, minus some. Of hundreds of thousands of clones detected, roughly 84% appear once; the ten largest clones hold under 20%. What was sequenced was memory CD8+ T cells sorted from blood. Source of these receptors: a man aged 18 to 30 in good health. Each CDR3 is given with its conserved first and last residue. A D gene is named only where the DNA matches it firmly. Size is stated for part of the rows, as once, few or many counts, or as a class when the clone is expanded.

-	TRBV9	-	TRBJ2-3	TGTGCCAGCAGCGTAGATTGGTCAGATACGCAGTATTTT	CASSVDWSDTQYF
-	TRBV19	-	TRBJ2-1	TGTGCCAGTAGTCGATATCCGTTAGCGGTATACGACAATGAGCAGTTCTTC	CASSRYPLAVYDNEQFF
-	TRBV28	few	TRBJ1-4	TGTGCCAGCAGTTTGGCGGGAGGGAATGAAAAACTGTTTTTT	CASSLAGGNEKLFF
TRBD1	TRBV6-1	-	TRBJ1-6	TGTGCCAGCAGTGAATTACAGGCAGGGGGGAATTCACCCCTCCACTTT	CASSELQAGGNSPLHF
-	TRBV6-5	once	TRBJ2-2	TGTGCCAGCAGTTACTCACACAGCTTGGGCGGGGAGCTGTTTTTT	CASSYSHSLGGELFF
-	TRBV7-2	-	TRBJ1-1	TGTGCCAGCAGCCCCTGGGACCCGACCGGAGGTAACACTGAAGCTTTCTTT	CASSPWDPTGGNTEAFF
-	TRBV30	-	TRBJ1-5	TGTGCCTGGGGAACAGAGAATAGCAATCAGCCCCAGCATTTT	CAWGTENSNQPQHF
-	TRBV7-9	-	TRBJ2-2	TGTGCCAGCAGCTTAGGTCAAGGGCCCGGGGAGCTGTTTTTT	CASSLGQGPGELFF
-	TRBV13	-	TRBJ1-6	TGTGCCAGCAGCTTATCTGGGGGGATTACATATAATTCACCCCTCCACTTT	CASSLSGGITYNSPLHF
TRBD2	TRBV10-3	-	TRBJ2-7	TGTGCCGCCTCGCCTATGAAGGGGACTAATCTCAACGAGCAGTACTTC	CAASPMKGTNLNEQYF
TRBD1	TRBV2	-	TRBJ2-6	TGTGCCAGCACAGTCAGGACAGGTGACTCTGGGGCCAACGTCCTGACTTTC	CASTVRTGDSGANVLTF